The present T cell receptor beta chain was sequenced within a study of OX40 agonist ivuxolimab in advanced cancers. General study results and limits: No determination was made of the antigen specificity of the expanded peripheral T cells. Normalized expansion of T-cell clones was also low for some nonresponders.

As concerns this clone: The antigen is undetermined.

The method was immunoSEQ multiplex PCR; TCRdb's version includes in-frame clones alone and lacks a portion of them. The sample has 45,000 to 70,000 clones; around 89% are singletons. This CDR3 comprises 13 residues. CDR1 is MNHEY, CDR2 SVGAGI, per germline. Trimming stripped 2 bases from V and 5 bases from J, with 10 bases between. The chain employs TRBV6-5 and TRBJ2-7; no clear D gene. The receptor comes from an adult with an advanced solid tumor such as melanoma, head and neck, liver or kidney cancer. The sample consisted of CD4+ or CD8+ T cells sorted from blood, taken in a trial of the OX40 agonist ivuxolimab. CDR3: CASSYGQTDEQYF. DNA for the CDR3: TGTGCCAGCAGTTACGGGCAGACCGACGAGCAGTACTTC.